This note documents a single T cell receptor (beta chain) sequence. The antigen is undetermined. Incorporated into the TCR beta cDNA libraries were unique molecular identifiers, which served to reduce PCR and sequencing biases. Between roughly 1 and 11 million T cells gave rise to some 490,000 cDNA molecules. MiXCR, applied by TCRdb to the PCR reads, yields one record per CDR3 protein. The sample carries 750,000 to 950,000 distinct CDR3 sequences, approximately 50% recorded once. The entry originates in a study of post-analysis software for immune sequencing data. Looking at the study overall: Secondary progressive, relapsing-remitting and progressive-relapsing multiple sclerosis were among the included disease courses.

CDR3 length equals 13 residues. Trimming cost V 0 bases and J 8 bases, with 8 bases left between them. In germline, CDR1 is LGHNT, CDR2 FRNRAP. Study outcomes and limitations: There was significantly lower normalized Chao1 diversity in multiple sclerosis patients than in controls. TRBV5-6, TRBV5-1 and TRBV20-1 belonged to a set of roughly five TRBV segments that were more frequent in patients than controls. Samples from one preparation batch, clustered by F measure, grouped strongly together.

This clonotype was sampled from a girl aged 5-17 years with multiple sclerosis. The specimen sequenced was blood. The V gene is TRBV12-5, the J gene TRBJ2-1; D call uncertain. The DNA for the CDR3 is TGTGCTAGTGGTTTGGTACTCCTCGATGAGCAGTTCTTC. This translates into CASGLVLLDEQFF.